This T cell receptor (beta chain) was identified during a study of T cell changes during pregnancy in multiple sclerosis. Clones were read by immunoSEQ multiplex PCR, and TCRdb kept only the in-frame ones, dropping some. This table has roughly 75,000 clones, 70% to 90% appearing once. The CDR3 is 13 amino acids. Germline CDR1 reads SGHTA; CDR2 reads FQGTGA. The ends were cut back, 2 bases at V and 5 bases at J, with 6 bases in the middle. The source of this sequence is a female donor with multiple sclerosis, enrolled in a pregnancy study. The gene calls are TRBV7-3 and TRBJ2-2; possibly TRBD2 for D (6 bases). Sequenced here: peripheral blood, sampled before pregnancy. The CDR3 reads CASSLRGTGELFF. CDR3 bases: TGTGCCAGCAGCTTACGGGGGACCGGGGAGCTGTTTTTT.